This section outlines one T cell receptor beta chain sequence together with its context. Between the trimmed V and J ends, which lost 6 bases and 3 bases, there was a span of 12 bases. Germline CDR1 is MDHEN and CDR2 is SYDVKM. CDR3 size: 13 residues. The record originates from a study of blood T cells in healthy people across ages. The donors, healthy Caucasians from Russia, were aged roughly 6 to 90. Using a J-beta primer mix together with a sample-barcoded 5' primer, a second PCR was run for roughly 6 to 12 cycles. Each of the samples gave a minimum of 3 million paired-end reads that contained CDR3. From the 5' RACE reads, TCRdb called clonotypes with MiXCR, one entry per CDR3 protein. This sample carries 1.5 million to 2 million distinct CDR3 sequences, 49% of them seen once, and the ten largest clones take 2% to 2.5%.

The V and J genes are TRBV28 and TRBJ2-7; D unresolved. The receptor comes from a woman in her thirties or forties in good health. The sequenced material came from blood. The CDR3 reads CASSTTWNYEQYF. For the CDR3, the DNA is TGTGCCAGCAGCACCACCTGGAACTACGAGCAGTACTTC. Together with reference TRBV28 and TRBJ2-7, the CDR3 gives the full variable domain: DVKVTQSSRYLVKRTGEKVFLECVQDMDHENMFWYRQDPGLGLRLIYFSYDVKMKEKGDIPEGYSVSREKKERFSLILESASTNQTSMYLCASSTTWNYEQYFGPGTRLTVT.